This TCR beta chain was recovered during a study of cytomegalovirus exposure and HLA in healthy donors. 60 Vbeta and 13 Jbeta primers were used in PCR. The repertoire was sequenced with immunoSEQ multiplex PCR; TCRdb's copy has only in-frame clones and lacks some. The sample includes roughly 92,000 clones, 80% seen only once; the top ten take approximately 29%. CDR1 is SNHLY and CDR2 is FYNNEI in the germline V gene. The CDR3 has 14 amino acids. V lost 6 bases and J lost 6; bases outside the gene matches: 10. Sequenced input: PBMCs. The chain combines TRBV2 with TRBJ2-7, with TRBD1 matching 8 bases. The clonotype was recovered from a man aged 50 or older in good health and CMV-seropositive. CDR3 nucleotide sequence: TGTGCCAGCAGAAGGGACAGGTTTAATCCCGAGCAGTACTTC. Translated, it gives CASRRDRFNPEQYF.